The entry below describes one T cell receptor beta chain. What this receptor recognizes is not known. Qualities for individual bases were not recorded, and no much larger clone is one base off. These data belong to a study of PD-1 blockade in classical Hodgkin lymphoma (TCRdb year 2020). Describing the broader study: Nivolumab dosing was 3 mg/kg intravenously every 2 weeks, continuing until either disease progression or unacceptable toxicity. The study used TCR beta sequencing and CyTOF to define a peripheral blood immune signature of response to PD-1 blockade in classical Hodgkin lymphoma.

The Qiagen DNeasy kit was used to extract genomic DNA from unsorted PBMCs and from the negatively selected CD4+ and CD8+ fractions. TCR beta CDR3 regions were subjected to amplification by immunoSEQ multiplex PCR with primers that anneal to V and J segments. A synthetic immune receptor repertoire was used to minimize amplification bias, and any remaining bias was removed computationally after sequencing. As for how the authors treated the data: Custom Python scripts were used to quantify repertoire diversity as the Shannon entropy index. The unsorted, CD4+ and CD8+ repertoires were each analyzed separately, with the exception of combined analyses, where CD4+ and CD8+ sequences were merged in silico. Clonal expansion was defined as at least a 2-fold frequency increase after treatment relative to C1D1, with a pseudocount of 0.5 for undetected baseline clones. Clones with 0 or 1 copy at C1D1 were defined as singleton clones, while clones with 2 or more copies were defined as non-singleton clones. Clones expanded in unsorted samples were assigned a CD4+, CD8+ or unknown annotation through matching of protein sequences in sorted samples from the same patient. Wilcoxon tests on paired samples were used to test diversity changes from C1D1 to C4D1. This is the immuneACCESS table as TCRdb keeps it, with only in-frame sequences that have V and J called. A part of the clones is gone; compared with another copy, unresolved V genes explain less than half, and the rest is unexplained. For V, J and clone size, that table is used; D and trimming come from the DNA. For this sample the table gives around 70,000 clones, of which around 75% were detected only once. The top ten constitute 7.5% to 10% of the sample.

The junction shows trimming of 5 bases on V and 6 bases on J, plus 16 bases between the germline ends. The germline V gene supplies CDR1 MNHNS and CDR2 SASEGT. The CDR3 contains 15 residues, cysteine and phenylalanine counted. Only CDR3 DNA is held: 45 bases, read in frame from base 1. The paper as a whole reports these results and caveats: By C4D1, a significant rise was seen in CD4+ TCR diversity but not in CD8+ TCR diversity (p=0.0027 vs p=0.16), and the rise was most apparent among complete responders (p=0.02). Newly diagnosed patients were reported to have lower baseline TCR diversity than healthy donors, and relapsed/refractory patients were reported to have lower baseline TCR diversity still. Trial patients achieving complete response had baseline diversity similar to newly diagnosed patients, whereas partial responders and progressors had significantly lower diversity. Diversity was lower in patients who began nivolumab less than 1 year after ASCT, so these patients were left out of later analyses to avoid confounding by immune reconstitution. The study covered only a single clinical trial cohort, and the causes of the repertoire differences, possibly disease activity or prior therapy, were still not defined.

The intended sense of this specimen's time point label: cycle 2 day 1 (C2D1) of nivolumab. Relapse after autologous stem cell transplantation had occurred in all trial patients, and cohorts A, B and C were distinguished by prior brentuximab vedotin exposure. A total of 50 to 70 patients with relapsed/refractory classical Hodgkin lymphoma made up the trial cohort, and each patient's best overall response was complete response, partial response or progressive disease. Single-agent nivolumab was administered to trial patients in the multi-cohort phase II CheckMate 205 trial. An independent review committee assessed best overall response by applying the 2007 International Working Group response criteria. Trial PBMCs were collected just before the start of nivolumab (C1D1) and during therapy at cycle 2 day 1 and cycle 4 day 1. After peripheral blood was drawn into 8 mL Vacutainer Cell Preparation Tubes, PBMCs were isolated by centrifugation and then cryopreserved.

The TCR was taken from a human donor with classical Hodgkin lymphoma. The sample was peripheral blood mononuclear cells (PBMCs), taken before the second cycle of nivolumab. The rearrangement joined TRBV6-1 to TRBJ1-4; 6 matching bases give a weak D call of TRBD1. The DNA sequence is TGTGCCAGCAGTCCAGACTGGGGGGGCGATGAAAAACTGTTTTTT. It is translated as CASSPDWGGDEKLFF.